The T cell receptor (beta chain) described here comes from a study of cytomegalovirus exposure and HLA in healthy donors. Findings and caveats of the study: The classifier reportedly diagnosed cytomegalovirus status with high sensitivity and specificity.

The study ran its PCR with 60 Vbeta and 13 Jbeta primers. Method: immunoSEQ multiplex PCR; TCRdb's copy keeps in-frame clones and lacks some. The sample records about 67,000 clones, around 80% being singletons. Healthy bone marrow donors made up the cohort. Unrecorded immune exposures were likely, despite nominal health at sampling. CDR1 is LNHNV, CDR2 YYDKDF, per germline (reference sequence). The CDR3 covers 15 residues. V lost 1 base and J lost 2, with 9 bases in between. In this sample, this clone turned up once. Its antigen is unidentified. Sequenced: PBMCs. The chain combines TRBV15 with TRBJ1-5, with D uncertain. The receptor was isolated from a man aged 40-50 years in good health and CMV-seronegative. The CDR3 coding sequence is TGTGCCACCAGCAGAGCAACCGGTGGCAATCAGCCCCAGCATTTT. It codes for CATSRATGGNQPQHF. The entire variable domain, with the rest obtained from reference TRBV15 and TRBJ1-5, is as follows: DAMVIQNPRYQVTQFGKPVTLSCSQTLNHNVMYWYQQKSSQAPKLLFHYYDKDFNNEADTPDNFQSRRPNTSFCFLDIRSPGLGDTAMYLCATSRATGGNQPQHFGDGTRLSIL.